The subject of this entry is one T cell receptor beta chain. Its target is not known. The record originates from a study of OX40 agonist ivuxolimab in advanced cancers. Overall study: The group had a mean age of approximately 60 years, ranged from about 20 to 79, and was 80% to 90% male.

Study-wide results and caveats: Average numbers of expanded clones were greater in CD8+ T cells than in CD4+.

Some clones are missing from TCRdb's copy, which holds only in-frame ones; the method was immunoSEQ multiplex PCR. The data hold about 41,000 clones, with roughly four fifths observed a single time. Germline V gene lookup returns CDR1 MNHNY and CDR2 SVGAGI (reference sequence). This CDR3 has 15 amino acids. V was pared by 2 bases and J by 0 bases, with 7 bases between. This receptor was obtained from an adult with an advanced solid tumor such as melanoma, head and neck, liver or kidney cancer. This sample comprised CD4+ or CD8+ T cells sorted from blood, obtained in a trial of the OX40 agonist ivuxolimab. The chain combines TRBV6-6 with TRBJ2-2, with D tentatively TRBD2 (6 bases). The CDR3 region is CASSYAGSNTGELFF. CDR3 nucleotide sequence: TGTGCCAGCAGTTACGCGGGATCGAACACCGGGGAGCTGTTTTTT.